Given below is one T cell receptor (beta chain) in context. What it recognizes is unknown. This specimen comes from a study of cytotoxic CD8 clonotypes in ibrutinib-treated CLL. Study-level findings and limits: Public clonotypes were uncommon and contracted or stayed stable on treatment.

Data came from immunoSEQ multiplex PCR; TCRdb stores just in-frame clones and leaves some out. The repertoire has fewer than 30,000 clones, about two thirds of them found once; the top ten carry under 35%. This TCR was recovered from a human donor with chronic lymphocytic leukemia. The source material was PBMCs, sampled after 24 months of ibrutinib treatment.

CDR3 in amino acids: CASSVEDRSSYEQYF. CDR3 DNA: TGTGCCAGCAGCGTAGAAGACAGAAGCTCCTACGAGCAGTACTTC. This chain uses TRBV9 with TRBJ2-7, with D tentatively TRBD1 (5 bases). There are 15 residues in the CDR3. Per germline, CDR1 SGDLS and CDR2 YYNGEE. Trimming took off 0 bases at V and 0 bases at J, with 10 bases between the two ends.